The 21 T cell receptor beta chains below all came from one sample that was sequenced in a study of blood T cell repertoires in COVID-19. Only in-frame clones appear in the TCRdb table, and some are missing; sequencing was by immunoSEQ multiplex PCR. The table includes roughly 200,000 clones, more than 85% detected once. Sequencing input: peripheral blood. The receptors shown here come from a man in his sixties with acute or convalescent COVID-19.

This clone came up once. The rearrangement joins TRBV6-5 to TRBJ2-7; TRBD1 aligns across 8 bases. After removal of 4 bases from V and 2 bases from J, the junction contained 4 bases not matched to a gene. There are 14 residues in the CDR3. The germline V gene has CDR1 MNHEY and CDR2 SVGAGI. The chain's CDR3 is CASSSRGRTYEQYF. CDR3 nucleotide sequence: TGTGCCAGCAGTTCCAGGGGGCGAACCTACGAGCAGTACTTC.

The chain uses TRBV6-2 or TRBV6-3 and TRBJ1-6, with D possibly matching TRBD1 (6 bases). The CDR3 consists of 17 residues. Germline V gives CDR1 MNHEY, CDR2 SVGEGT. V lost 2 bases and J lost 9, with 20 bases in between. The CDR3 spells CASSYQSGGGERSPLHF. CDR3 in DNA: TGTGCCAGCAGTTACCAGTCGGGGGGGGGCGAACGTTCACCCCTCCACTTT.

The CDR3 here is CASSPLAGGQETQYF. The CDR3 region has the DNA TGTGCCAGCAGCCCCCTAGCGGGGGGCCAAGAGACCCAGTACTTC. The chain joins TRBV7-3 to TRBJ2-5; 11 positions agree with TRBD2. The CDR3 runs 15 residues. CDR1 is SGHTA, CDR2 FQGTGA, per germline. Trimming took 5 bases from V and 1 from J; bases not matched to a gene: 3.

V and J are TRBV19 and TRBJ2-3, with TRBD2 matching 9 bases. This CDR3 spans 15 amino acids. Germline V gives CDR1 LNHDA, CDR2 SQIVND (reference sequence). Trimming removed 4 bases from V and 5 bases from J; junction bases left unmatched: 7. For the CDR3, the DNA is TGTGCCAGTAGTAGGGGCGGGGGGGCCGAAGATACGCAGTATTTT. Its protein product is CASSRGGGAEDTQYF.

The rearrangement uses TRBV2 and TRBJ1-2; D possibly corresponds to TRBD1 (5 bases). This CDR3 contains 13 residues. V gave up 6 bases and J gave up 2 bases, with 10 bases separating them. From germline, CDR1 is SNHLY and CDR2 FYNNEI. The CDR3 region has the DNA TGTGCCAGCAGGGAGGGACCAAACTATGGCTACACCTTC. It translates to CASREGPNYGYTF.

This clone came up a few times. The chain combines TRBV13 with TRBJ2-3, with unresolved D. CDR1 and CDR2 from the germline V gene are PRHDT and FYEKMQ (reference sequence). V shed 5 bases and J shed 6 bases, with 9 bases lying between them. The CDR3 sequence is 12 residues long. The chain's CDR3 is CASSPYSDTQYF. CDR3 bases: TGTGCCAGCAGCCCTTACTCCGATACGCAGTATTTT.

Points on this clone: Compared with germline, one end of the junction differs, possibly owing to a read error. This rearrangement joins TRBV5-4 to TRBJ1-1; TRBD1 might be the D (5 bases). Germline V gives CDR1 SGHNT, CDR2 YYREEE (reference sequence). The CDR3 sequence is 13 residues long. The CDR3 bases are TGTGCCAGCATTATACCAGGGAACGCTGAAGCTTTCTTT. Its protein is CASIIPGNAEAFF.

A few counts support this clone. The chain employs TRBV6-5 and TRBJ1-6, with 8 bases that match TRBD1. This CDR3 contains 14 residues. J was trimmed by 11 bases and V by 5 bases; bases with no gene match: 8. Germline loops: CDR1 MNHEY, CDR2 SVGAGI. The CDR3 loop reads CASSRRTGTTPLHF. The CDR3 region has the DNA TGTGCCAGCAGTCGACGGACAGGGACGACACCCCTCCACTTT.

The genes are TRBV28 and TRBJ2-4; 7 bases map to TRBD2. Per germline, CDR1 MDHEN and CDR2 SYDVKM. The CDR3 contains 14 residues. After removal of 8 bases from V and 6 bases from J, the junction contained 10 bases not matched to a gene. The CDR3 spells CASRPGGTGNIQYF. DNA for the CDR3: TGTGCCAGCCGCCCGGGGGGAACCGGAAACATTCAGTACTTC.

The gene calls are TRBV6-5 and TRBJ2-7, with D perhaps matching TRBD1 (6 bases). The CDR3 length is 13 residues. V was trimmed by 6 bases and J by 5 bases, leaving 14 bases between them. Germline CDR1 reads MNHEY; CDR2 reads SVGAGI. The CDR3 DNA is TGTGCCAGCAGGTCTACAGGGAAAAACGAGCAGTACTTC. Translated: CASRSTGKNEQYF.

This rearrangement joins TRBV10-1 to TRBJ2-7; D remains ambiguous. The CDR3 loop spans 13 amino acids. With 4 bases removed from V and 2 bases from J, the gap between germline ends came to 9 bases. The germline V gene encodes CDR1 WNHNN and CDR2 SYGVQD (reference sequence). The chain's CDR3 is CASSASGTYEQYF. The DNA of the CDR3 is TGCGCCAGCAGTGCCTCGGGTACCTACGAGCAGTACTTC.

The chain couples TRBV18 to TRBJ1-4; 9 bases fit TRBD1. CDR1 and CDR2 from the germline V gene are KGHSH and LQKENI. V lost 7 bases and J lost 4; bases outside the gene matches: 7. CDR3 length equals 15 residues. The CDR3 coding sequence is TGTGCCAGCTTTCGGACAGGGGCCCTTAATGAAAAACTGTTTTTT. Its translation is CASFRTGALNEKLFF.

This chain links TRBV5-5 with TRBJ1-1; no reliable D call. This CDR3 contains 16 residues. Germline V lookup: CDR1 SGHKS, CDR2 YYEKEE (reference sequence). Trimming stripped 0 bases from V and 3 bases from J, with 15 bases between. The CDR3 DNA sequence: TGTGCCAGCAGCTTGGGGACTCGGACTTTGGACACTGAAGCTTTCTTT. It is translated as CASSLGTRTLDTEAFF. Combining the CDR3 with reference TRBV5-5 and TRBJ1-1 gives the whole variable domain DAGVTQSPTHLIKTRGQQVTLRCSPISGHKSVSWYQQVLGQGPQFIFQYYEKEERGRGNFPDRFSARQFPNYSSELNVNALLLGDSALYLCASSLGTRTLDTEAFFGQGTRLTVV.

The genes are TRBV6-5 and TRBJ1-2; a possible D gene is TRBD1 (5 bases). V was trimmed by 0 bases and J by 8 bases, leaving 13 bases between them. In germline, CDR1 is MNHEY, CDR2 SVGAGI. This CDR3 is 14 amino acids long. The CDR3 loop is CASSYSGWAGGYTF. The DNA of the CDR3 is TGTGCCAGCAGTTACTCGGGGTGGGCAGGGGGCTACACCTTC.

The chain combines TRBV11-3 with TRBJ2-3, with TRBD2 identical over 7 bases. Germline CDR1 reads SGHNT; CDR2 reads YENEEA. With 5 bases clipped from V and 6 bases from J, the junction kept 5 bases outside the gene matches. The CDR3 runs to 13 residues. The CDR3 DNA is TGTGCCAGCAGCCGGACTAGTCGGGATACGCAGTATTTT. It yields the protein CASSRTSRDTQYF.

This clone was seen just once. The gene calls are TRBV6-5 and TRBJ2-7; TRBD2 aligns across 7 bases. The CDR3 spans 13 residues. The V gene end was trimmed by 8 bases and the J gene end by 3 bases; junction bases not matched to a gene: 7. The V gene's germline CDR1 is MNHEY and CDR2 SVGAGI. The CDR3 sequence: CASGRVPLYEQYF. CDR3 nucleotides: TGTGCCAGCGGGAGGGTCCCCCTCTACGAGCAGTACTTC.

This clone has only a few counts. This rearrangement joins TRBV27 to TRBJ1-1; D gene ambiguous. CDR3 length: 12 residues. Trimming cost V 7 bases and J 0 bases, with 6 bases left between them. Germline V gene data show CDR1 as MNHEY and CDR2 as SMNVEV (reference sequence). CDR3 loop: CASMAVNTEAFF. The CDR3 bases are TGTGCCAGCATGGCGGTGAACACTGAAGCTTTCTTT.

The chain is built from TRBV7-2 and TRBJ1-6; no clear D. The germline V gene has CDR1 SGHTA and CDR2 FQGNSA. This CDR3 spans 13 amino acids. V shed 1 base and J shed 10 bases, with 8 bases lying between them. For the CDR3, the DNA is TGTGCCAGCAGCTTAGATAGAGTATCACCCCTCCACTTT. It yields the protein CASSLDRVSPLHF. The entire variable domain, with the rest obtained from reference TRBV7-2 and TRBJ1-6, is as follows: GAGVSQSPSNKVTEKGKDVELRCDPISGHTALYWYRQSLGQGLEFLIYFQGNSAPDKSGLPSDRFSAERTGGSVSTLTIQRTQQEDSAVYLCASSLDRVSPLHFGNGTRLTVT.

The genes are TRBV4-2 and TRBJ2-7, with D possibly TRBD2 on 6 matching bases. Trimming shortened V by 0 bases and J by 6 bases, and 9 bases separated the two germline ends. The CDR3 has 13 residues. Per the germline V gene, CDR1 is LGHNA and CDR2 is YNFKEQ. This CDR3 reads CASSQDGGLEQYF. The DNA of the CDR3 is TGTGCCAGCAGCCAAGATGGAGGGCTCGAGCAGTACTTC.

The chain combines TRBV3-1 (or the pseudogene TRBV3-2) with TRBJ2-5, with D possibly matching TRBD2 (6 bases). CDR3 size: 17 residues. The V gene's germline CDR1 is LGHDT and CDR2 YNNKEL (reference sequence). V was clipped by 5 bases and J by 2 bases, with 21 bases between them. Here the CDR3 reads CASSSGATRDSQETQYF. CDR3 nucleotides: TGTGCCAGCAGCTCCGGGGCCACGAGGGACTCTCAAGAGACCCAGTACTTC.

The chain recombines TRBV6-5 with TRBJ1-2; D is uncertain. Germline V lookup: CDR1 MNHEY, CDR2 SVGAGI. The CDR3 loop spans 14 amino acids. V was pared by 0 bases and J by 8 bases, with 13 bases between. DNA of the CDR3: TGTGCCAGCAGTTACTCAGGCGGAGCTAGGGGCTACACCTTC. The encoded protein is CASSYSGGARGYTF.